A single sample gave rise to the 7 T cell receptor beta chains below, sequenced in a study of blood T cell repertoires in COVID-19. Method: immunoSEQ multiplex PCR; TCRdb's copy keeps in-frame clones and lacks some. The sample holds more than 250,000 clones; about 85% are singletons and the top ten take approximately 5%. The sample comprised PBMCs or T cells enriched from blood (not recorded which). These receptors all stem from a woman aged 25 to 39 who had recovered from COVID-19.

This chain connects TRBV19 to TRBJ1-4; unclear D gene. Looked up from germline, CDR1 is LNHDA and CDR2 is SQIVND (reference sequence). This CDR3 is 14 amino acids long. The ends were cut back, 3 bases at V and 7 bases at J, with 12 bases in the middle. Here the CDR3 DNA reads TGTGCCAGTAGTATCCGGACTGGGAGTGAAAAACTGTTTTTT. It yields the protein CASSIRTGSEKLFF.

Only one count was recorded for this clone. This chain links TRBV30 with TRBJ1-5; D is possibly TRBD1 (5 bases). The V end was cut by 3 bases, the J end by 1 base, with 10 bases between. Germline assignment: CDR1 GTSNPN and CDR2 SVGIG (reference sequence). This CDR3 is built from 14 residues. CDR3: CAWSQGGSNQPQHF. CDR3 in DNA: TGTGCCTGGAGCCAGGGAGGGAGCAATCAGCCCCAGCATTTT. Complete variable domain (other parts from reference TRBV30 and TRBJ1-5): SQTIHQWPATLVQPVGSPLSLECTVEGTSNPNLYWYRQAAGRGLQLLFYSVGIGQISSEVPQNLSASRPQDRQFILSSKKLLLSDSGFYLCAWSQGGSNQPQHFGDGTRLSIL.

The J gene is TRBJ2-3, the V gene TRBV29-1; TRBD1 agrees at 8 bases. J gave up 0 bases and V 7 bases, and 6 bases lay outside the gene matches. Germline lookup yields CDR1 SQVTM and CDR2 ANQGSEA. This CDR3 region has 14 residues. The CDR3: CSARTGFSTDTQYF. Written as DNA, the CDR3 is TGCAGCGCCAGGACAGGGTTTAGCACAGATACGCAGTATTTT.

V gene TRBV6-5 combines with J gene TRBJ1-1, with TRBD1 matching over 7 bases. Germline CDR1 is MNHEY and CDR2 is SVGAGI. There are 13 residues in the CDR3. V shed 4 bases, J shed 6 bases, and the junction held 5 bases outside the gene matches. Here the CDR3 DNA reads TGTGCCAGCAGTTCTCGACAGGGCGCTGAAGCTTTCTTT. This encodes CASSSRQGAEAFF.

V usage is TRBV19 and J usage is TRBJ2-3, with a weak D call TRBD1 (6 bases). Per germline, CDR1 LNHDA and CDR2 SQIVND (reference sequence). Trimming shortened V by 5 bases and J by 1 base, and 13 bases separated the two germline ends. CDR3 length: 15 amino acids. This chain's CDR3 is CASSARDTRTDTQYF. Written as DNA, the CDR3 is TGTGCCAGTAGTGCACGGGACACTCGCACAGATACGCAGTATTTT.

This clone was seen only a few times. V gene TRBV3-1 (or the pseudogene TRBV3-2) combines with J gene TRBJ1-6; D gene ambiguous. Germline V lookup: CDR1 LGHDT, CDR2 YNNKEL (reference sequence). V was shortened by 1 base and J by 6 bases, with 4 bases between the two germline ends. The CDR3 sequence is 13 residues long. The CDR3 nucleotides are TGTGCCAGCAGCCAAGTGCGTAATTCACCCCTCCACTTT. Encoded protein: CASSQVRNSPLHF.

The rearrangement links TRBV14 to TRBJ1-1; 7 nucleotides line up with TRBD1. J was trimmed by 6 bases and V by 5 bases; bases with no gene match: 6. The germline V gene encodes CDR1 SGHDN and CDR2 FVKESK. CDR3 length equals 13 residues. The CDR3 protein is CASSSSQGAEAFF. For the CDR3, the DNA is TGTGCCAGCAGCAGTAGCCAGGGGGCTGAAGCTTTCTTT.